In this sample, the clone carrying this T cell receptor beta chain turned up a few times. The antigen remains unidentified. Constant-segment primers served in 5'RACE that generated TCR alpha and TCR beta cDNA libraries bearing sample barcodes and UMIs. One entry per CDR3 protein results from TCRdb running MiXCR on the 5' RACE reads. Found here are fewer than 500,000 distinct CDR3 sequences, approximately 23% of them singletons; the top ten hold approximately 12%. The sample comes from a study of T-cell memory formation after mild COVID-19. Across the study: TCR clusters showed largely donor specificity.

With 1 base removed from V and 8 bases from J, the gap between germline ends came to 14 bases. This CDR3 is built from 14 residues. CDR1 is LGHNA, CDR2 YNFKEQ, per germline. Whole-study results and caveats: From day 15 to 85, contracting clones were balanced between CD4 and CD8, whereas later expanders leaned toward CD4+. Most CD4+ clones that shrank were in CM and EM, while CD8+ ones turned up in EMRA.

Input material: PBMCs or a T cell subset sorted from them (not recorded which). V usage is TRBV4-2 and J usage is TRBJ1-1, with D uncertain. This TCR was sampled from an adult woman who had mild COVID-19 (a few samples of this study predate the infection). Cell type and time point are not known. CDR3 sequence (DNA): TGTGCCAGCAGCCAAGTCGGAGAAGGAGGCGAAGCTTTCTTT. The encoded protein is CASSQVGEGGEAFF.